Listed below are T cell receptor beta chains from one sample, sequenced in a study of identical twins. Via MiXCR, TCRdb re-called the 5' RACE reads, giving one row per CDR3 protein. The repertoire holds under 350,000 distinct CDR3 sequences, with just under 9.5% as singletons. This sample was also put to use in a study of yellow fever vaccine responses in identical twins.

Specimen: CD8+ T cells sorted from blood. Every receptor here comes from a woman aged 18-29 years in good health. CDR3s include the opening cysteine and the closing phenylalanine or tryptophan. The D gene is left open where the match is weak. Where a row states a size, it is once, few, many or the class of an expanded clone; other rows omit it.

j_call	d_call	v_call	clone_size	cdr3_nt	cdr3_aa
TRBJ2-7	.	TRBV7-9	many	TGTGCCAGCAGCTATGCTAGCGAGAACCTCTACGAGCAGTACTTC	CASSYASENLYEQYF
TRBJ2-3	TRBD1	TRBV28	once	TGTGCCAGCAGTTTCTCGCAGGGGGTAACAGATACGCAGTATTTT	CASSFSQGVTDTQYF
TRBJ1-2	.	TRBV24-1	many	TGTGCCACCAGTGATCCGCAGCGGTCTGGAGTGTTGGGCTATGGCTACACCTTC	CATSDPQRSGVLGYGYTF
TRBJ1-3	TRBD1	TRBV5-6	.	TGTGCCAGCAGCTTGGATGGCGGGACAGTTATATCGGGAAACACCATATATTTT	CASSLDGGTVISGNTIYF
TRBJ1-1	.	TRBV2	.	TGTGCCAGCAAAGGCCTCGGGACCACTGAAGCTTTCTTT	CASKGLGTTEAFF
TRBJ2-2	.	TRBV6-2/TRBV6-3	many	TGTGCCGGGAACAGGGCGTCTAATTCAGGCACCGGGGAGCTGTTTTTT	CAGNRASNSGTGELFF
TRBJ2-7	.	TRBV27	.	TGTGCCAGCAGTTTAGCCGGGGAGGTATACGAGCAGTACTTC	CASSLAGEVYEQYF
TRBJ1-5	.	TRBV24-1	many	TGTGCCACCAGCCCCGGGCCCCACAGGACCGATAGCAATCAGCCCCAGCATTTT	CATSPGPHRTDSNQPQHF
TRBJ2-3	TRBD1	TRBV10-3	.	TGTGCCATCAGTGTGACCCTGGACAGGGATTTCTCTGTTACGCAGTATTTT	CAISVTLDRDFSVTQYF
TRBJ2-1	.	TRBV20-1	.	TGCAGTGCTAGAGGTGGCGGCGGGGCCTACAATGAGCAGTTCTTC	CSARGGGGAYNEQFF
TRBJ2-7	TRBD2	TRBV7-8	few	TGTGCCAGCAGGGGACTAGCGGTCTGGGACGAGCAGTACTTC	CASRGLAVWDEQYF
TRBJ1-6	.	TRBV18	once	TGTGCCAGCTCACCACCGTTAACAGATTATAATTCACCCCTCCACTTT	CASSPPLTDYNSPLHF
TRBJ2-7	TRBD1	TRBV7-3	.	TGTGCCAGCAGCCTATTAGGGGGGACAGGTCAATTCTCCTACGAGCAGTACTTC	CASSLLGGTGQFSYEQYF
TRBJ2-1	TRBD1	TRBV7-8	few	TGTGCCAGCAGCCAGGGGGTCTATGAGCAGTTCTTC	CASSQGVYEQFF
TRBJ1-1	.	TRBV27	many	TGTGCCAGCAGTCCTCCTCGACAGACCCCGAACACTGAAGCTTTCTTT	CASSPPRQTPNTEAFF
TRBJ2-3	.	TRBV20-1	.	TGCAGTGCTAGATACTCCCTGGGGGGCACAGATACGCAGTATTTT	CSARYSLGGTDTQYF
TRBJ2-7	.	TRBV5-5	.	TGTGCCAGCAGCCCCTTTGGAGAATACGAGCAGTACTTC	CASSPFGEYEQYF
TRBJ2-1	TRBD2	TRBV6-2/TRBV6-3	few	TGTGCCAGCAGTTACGAGCGGGAGGGCAGTCTTTTC	CASSYEREGSLF
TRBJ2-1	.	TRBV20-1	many	TGCAGTGCCACGACGGAGGGGTACAATGAGCAGTTCTTC	CSATTEGYNEQFF
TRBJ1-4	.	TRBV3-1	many	TGTGCCAGCAGCCAAGACGGGCGGCTATATCCCGAAAAACTGTTTTTT	CASSQDGRLYPEKLFF
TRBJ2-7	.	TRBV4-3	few	TGCGCCAGCAGCCAAGGTACAGCTGACTACGAGCAGTACTTC	CASSQGTADYEQYF
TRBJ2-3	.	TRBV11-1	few	TGTGCCAGCAGACACGGCACTACTTCCCCCCCGTGGGCAGATACGCAGTATTTT	CASRHGTTSPPWADTQYF
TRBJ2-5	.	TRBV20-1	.	TGCAGTGCTAGAGCCCTAGGCCAAGAGACCCAGTACTTC	CSARALGQETQYF
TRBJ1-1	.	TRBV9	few	TGTGCCAGCAGCGCAAGCTTTATGAACACTGAAGCTTTCTTT	CASSASFMNTEAFF
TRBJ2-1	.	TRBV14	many	TGTGCCAGCAGCCAAGGGCTAGCCTATGAGCAGTTCTTC	CASSQGLAYEQFF
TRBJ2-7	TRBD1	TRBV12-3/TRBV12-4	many	TGTGCCAGCAGAGCCGGGACAGGCCCCTACGAGCAGTACTTC	CASRAGTGPYEQYF
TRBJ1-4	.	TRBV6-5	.	TGTGCCAGCAGTTACTCGACGGGGAATGAAAAACTGTTTTTT	CASSYSTGNEKLFF
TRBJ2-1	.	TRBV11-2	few	TGTGCCAGCAGCAGCCCGGCCGGTGAGCAGTTCTTC	CASSSPAGEQFF
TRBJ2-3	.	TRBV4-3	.	TGCGCCAGCAGCCAATTCGGGGGAGTCATTGGGTCGACGCAGTATTTT	CASSQFGGVIGSTQYF
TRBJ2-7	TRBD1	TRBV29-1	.	TGCAGCGTTGAAGGGGGACAGGGTTCCCACGAGCAGTACTTC	CSVEGGQGSHEQYF
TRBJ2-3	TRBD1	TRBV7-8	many	TGTGCCAGCAGCATGGCTTTGGCACAGGGGTTTACAGATACGCAGTATTTT	CASSMALAQGFTDTQYF
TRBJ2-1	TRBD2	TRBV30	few	TGTGCCTGGAGTGTAGGTAGCGGGACTGCCAATGAGCAGTTCTTC	CAWSVGSGTANEQFF
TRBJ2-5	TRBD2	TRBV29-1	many	TGCACCTCGGGGGGGCTCGCCCAAGAGACCCAGTACTTC	CTSGGLAQETQYF
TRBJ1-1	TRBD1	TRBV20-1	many	TGCAGTGCTAGGTCGGGCCAGGGGGTAGTAGGAGCTTTCTTT	CSARSGQGVVGAFF
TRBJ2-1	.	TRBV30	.	TGTGCCTGGAGTGTGAAAGGGGGAAGGGATGAGCAGTTCTTC	CAWSVKGGRDEQFF
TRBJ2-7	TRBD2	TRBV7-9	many	TGTGCCAGCACCGGGACTAGCCTCTACGAGCAGTACTTC	CASTGTSLYEQYF
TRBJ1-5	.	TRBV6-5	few	TGTGCCAGCAGTTACTCTGGGTATGATCAGCCCCAGCATTTT	CASSYSGYDQPQHF
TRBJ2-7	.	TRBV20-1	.	TGCAGTGCTAAACCCTCAAGGGTTAGCTACGAGCAGTACTTC	CSAKPSRVSYEQYF
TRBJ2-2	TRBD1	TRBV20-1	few	TGCAGTGCTCCGAGAAAGACAGGGGCCAAAACCGGGGAGCTGTTTTTT	CSAPRKTGAKTGELFF
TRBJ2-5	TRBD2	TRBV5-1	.	TGCGCCAGCAGCTTCAGTGGCGGGAGGGCCATGTACGAGAATAAAGAGACCCAGTACTTC	CASSFSGGRAMYENKETQYF
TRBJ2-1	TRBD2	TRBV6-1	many	TGTGCCAGCAAGCTTTCGGCGGGAGGATTGGATGAGCAGTTCTTC	CASKLSAGGLDEQFF
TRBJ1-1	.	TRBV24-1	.	TGTGCCACCAGTGAGCGAGGGGGCACTGAAGCTTTCTTT	CATSERGGTEAFF
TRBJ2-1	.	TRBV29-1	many	TGCAGCGTTATCGAGGGGGGCCCTAATGAGCAGTTCTTC	CSVIEGGPNEQFF
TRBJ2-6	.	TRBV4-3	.	TGCGCCAGCAGCCAAGGGGTTTCTGGGGCCAACGTCCTGACTTTC	CASSQGVSGANVLTF
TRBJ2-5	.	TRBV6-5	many	TGTGCCAGCAGTTACTCGGGGCCCCAAGAGACCCAGTACTTC	CASSYSGPQETQYF
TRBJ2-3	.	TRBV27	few	TGTGCCAGCAGTTTAAGTCGGGGGGCCCTTATCACAGATACGCAGTATTTT	CASSLSRGALITDTQYF
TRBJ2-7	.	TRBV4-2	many	TGTGCCAGCAGCCAAGAATACTTAGACGAGCAGTACTTC	CASSQEYLDEQYF
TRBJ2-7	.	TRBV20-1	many	TGCAGTGTGGGTGGGGGGGCCGATACGAGCGAGCAGTACTTC	CSVGGGADTSEQYF
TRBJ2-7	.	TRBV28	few	TGTGCCAGCAGTTTCGCGCCAGGGTGGGTTTACGAGCAGTACTTC	CASSFAPGWVYEQYF
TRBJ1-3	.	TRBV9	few	TGTGCCAGCAGCGCAGGGGTCTCTGGAAACACCATATATTTT	CASSAGVSGNTIYF
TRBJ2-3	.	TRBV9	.	TGTGCCAGCAGCGTAGAGGGGGGAGGTTCATCTGATACGCAGTATTTT	CASSVEGGGSSDTQYF
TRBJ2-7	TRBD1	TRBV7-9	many	TGTGCCAGCAGCCCCCGGACAGGGTGGGAGCAGTACTTC	CASSPRTGWEQYF